This passage covers 6 T cell receptor beta chains from one sample sequenced in a study of blood T cell repertoires in COVID-19. TCRdb's copy holds only in-frame clones and misses some; the assay was immunoSEQ multiplex PCR. The sample has 200,000 to 300,000 clones; roughly nine tenths are singletons. Sequencing input: PBMCs or T cells enriched from blood (not recorded which). Receptors were obtained from a woman aged 25 to 39 with acute COVID-19.

This clone was observed a single time. The CDR3 reads CASKRGDMSMTGELFF. CDR3 nucleotide sequence: TGTGCCAGTAAGAGAGGCGATATGTCCATGACCGGGGAGCTGTTTTTT. V and J are TRBV28 and TRBJ2-2; no clear D. V lost 9 bases and J lost 5, with 22 bases in between. The CDR3 extends over 16 amino acids. Germline V CDR1 and CDR2: MDHEN, SYDVKM.

The J gene is TRBJ1-1, the V gene TRBV10-3; a weak D match, TRBD1 (5 bases). The CDR3 covers 14 residues. The germline V and J ends were trimmed by 7 bases and 2 bases, with 14 bases remaining between them. Germline loops: CDR1 ENHRY, CDR2 SYGVKD. The CDR3 bases are TGTGCCATCAAGGGGCAGGGTATCAACACTGAAGCTTTCTTT. It yields the protein CAIKGQGINTEAFF.

The gene calls are TRBV20-1 and TRBJ2-1; D is uncertain. Germline V gives CDR1 DFQATT, CDR2 SNEGSKA (reference sequence). The CDR3 length is 11 residues. Trimming left V 3 bases short and J 7 bases short, with 7 bases between. The CDR3 DNA sequence: TGCAGTGCTAGGTTCGTGAATGAGCAGTTCTTC. Translated: CSARFVNEQFF.

This clone came up once. The chain joins TRBV7-6 to TRBJ1-1; D remains ambiguous. Deletions cut 1 base from V and 1 base from J, with 7 bases between. CDR1 is SGHVS and CDR2 is FNYEAQ in the germline V gene. CDR3 length equals 14 residues. The CDR3: CASSLGHANTEAFF. In nucleotides, the CDR3 is TGTGCCAGCAGCTTAGGACACGCGAACACTGAAGCTTTCTTT.

The chain employs TRBV19 and TRBJ1-6; TRBD1 agrees at 7 bases. Germline CDR1 is LNHDA and CDR2 is SQIVND (reference sequence). Losses at the gene ends were 3 bases for V and 5 bases for J; bases not matched to a gene: 7. The CDR3 covers 16 residues. DNA of the CDR3: TGTGCCAGTAGTATCGGAGCAGGGGGTGATAATTCACCCCTCCACTTT. Translated: CASSIGAGGDNSPLHF.

This chain uses TRBV6-5 with TRBJ2-7; maybe TRBD1 (6 bases). This CDR3 has 14 amino acids. The germline V gene encodes CDR1 MNHEY and CDR2 SVGAGI. Trimming cost V 0 bases and J 3 bases, with 9 bases left between them. DNA for the CDR3: TGTGCCAGCAGTTACTCGACGACAGGCTACGAGCAGTACTTC. Translating gives CASSYSTTGYEQYF.